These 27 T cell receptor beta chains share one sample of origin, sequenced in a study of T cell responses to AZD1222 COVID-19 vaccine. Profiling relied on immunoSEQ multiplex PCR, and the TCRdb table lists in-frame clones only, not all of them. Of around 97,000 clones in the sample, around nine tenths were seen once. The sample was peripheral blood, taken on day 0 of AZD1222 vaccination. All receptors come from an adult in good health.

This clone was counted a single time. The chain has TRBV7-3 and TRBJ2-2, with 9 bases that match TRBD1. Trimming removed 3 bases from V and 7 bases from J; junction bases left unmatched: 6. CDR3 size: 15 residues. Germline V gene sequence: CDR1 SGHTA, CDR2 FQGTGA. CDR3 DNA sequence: TGTGCCAGCAGCTTTACTGGGACAGGGAGCGGGGAGCTGTTTTTT. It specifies CASSFTGTGSGELFF.

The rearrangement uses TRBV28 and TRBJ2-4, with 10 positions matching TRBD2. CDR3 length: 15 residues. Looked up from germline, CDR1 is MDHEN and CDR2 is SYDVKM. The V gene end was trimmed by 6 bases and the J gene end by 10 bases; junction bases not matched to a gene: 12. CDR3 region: CASSLGLAGDCIQYF. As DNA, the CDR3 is TGTGCCAGCAGCCTCGGGCTAGCGGGAGATTGTATTCAGTACTTC.

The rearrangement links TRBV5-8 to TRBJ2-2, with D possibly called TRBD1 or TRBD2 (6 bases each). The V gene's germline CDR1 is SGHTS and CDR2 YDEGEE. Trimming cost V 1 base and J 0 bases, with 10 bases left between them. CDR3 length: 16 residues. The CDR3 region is CASSLLGGANTGELFF. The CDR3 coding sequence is TGTGCCAGCAGCTTGTTGGGGGGCGCGAACACCGGGGAGCTGTTTTTT.

The CDR3 loop is CASSEDARGNVYGYTF. CDR3 DNA: TGTGCCAGCAGTGAAGACGCCAGAGGGAATGTTTATGGCTACACCTTC. The chain links TRBV6-1 to TRBJ1-2; D uncertain. The CDR3 runs to 16 residues. Between the trimmed V and J ends, which lost 1 base and 5 bases, there was a span of 17 bases. In germline, CDR1 is MNHNS, CDR2 SASEGT.

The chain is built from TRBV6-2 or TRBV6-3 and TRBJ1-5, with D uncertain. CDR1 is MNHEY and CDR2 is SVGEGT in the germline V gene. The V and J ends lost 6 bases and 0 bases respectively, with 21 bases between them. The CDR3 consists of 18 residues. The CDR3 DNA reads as TGTGCCAGCAGCTCTGATCCAGAGCGCATACATAGCAATCAGCCCCAGCATTTT. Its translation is CASSSDPERIHSNQPQHF.

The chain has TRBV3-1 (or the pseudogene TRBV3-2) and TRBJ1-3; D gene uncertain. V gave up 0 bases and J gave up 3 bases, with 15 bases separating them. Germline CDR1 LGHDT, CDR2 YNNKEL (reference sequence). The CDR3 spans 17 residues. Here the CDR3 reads CASSQDRGASIGNTIYF. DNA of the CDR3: TGTGCCAGCAGCCAAGATCGGGGAGCCTCAATTGGAAACACCATATATTTT.

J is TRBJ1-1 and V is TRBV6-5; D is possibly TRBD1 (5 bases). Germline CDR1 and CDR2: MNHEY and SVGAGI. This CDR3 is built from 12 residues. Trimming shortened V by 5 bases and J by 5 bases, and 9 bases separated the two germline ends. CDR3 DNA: TGTGCCAGCAGTCCTGACAGAACTGAAGCTTTCTTT. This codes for CASSPDRTEAFF.

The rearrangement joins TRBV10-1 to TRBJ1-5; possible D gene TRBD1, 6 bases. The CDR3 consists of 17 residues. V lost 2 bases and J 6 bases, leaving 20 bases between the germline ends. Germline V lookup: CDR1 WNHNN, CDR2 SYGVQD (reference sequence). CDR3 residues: CASSEDQPEGGGQPQHF. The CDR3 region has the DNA TGCGCCAGCAGTGAGGACCAACCGGAAGGGGGAGGTCAGCCCCAGCATTTT.

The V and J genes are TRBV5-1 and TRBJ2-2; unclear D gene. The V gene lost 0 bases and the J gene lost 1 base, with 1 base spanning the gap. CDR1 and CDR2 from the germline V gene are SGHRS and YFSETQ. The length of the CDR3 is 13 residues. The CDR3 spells CASSLGNTGELFF. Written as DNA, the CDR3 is TGCGCCAGCAGCTTGGGGAACACCGGGGAGCTGTTTTTT.

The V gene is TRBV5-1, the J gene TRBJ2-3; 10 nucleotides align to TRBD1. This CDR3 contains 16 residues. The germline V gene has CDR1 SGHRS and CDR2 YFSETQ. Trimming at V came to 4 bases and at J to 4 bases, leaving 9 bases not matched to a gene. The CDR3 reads CASSPGQGRRSDTQYF. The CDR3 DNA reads TGCGCCAGCAGCCCGGGACAGGGGAGGCGGTCAGATACGCAGTATTTT. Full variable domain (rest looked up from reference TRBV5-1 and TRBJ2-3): KAGVTQTPRYLIKTRGQQVTLSCSPISGHRSVSWYQQTPGQGLQFLFEYFSETQRNKGNFPGRFSGRQFSNSRSEMNVSTLELGDSALYLCASSPGQGRRSDTQYFGPGTRLTVL.

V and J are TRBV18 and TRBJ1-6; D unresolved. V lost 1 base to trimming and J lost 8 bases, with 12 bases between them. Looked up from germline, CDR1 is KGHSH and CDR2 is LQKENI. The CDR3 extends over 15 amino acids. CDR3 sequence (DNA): TGTGCCAGCTCACCACAGATGGGAACGGATTCACCCCTCCACTTT. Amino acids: CASSPQMGTDSPLHF. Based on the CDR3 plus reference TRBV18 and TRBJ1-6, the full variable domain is NAGVMQNPRHLVRRRGQEARLRCSPMKGHSHVYWYRQLPEEGLKFMVYLQKENIIDESGMPKERFSAEFPKEGPSILRIQQVVRGDSAAYFCASSPQMGTDSPLHFGNGTRLTVT.

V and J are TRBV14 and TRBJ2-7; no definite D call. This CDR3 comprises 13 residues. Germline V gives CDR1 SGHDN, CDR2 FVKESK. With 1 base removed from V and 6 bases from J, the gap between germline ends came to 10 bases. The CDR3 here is CASSQGQFSEQYF. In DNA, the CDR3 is TGTGCCAGCAGCCAAGGTCAATTTTCCGAGCAGTACTTC.

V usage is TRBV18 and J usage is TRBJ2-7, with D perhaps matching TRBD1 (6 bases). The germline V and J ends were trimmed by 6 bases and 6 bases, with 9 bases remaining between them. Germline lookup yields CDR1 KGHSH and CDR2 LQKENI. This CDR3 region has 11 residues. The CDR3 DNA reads TGTGCCAGCTCCCAGGGGCCCGAGCAGTACTTC. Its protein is CASSQGPEQYF.

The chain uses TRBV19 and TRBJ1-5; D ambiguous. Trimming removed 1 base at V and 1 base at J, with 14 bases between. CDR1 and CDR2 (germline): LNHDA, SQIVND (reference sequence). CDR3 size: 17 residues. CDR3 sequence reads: CASSIGVSGRSNQPQHF. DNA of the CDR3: TGTGCCAGTAGTATAGGGGTATCAGGTAGGAGCAATCAGCCCCAGCATTTT.

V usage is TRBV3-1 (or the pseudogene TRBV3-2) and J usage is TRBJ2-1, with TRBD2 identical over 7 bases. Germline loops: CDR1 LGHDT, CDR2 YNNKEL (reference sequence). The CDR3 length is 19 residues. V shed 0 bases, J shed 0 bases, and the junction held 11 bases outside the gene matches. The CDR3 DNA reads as TGTGCCAGCAGCCAAGATCGATTTGCTAGCGGCCGCTCCTACAATGAGCAGTTCTTC. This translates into CASSQDRFASGRSYNEQFF.

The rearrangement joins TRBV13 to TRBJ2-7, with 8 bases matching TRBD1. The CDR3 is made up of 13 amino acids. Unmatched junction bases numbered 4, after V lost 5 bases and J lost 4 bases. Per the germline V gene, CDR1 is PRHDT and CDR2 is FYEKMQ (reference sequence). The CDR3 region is CASSPRQGYEQYF. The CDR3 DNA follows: TGTGCCAGCAGCCCACGACAGGGGTACGAGCAGTACTTC. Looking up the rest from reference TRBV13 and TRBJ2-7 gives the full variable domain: AAGVIQSPRHLIKEKRETATLKCYPIPRHDTVYWYQQGPGQDPQFLISFYEKMQSDKGSIPDRFSAQQFSDYHSELNMSSLELGDSALYFCASSPRQGYEQYFGPGTRLTVT.

CDR3 region: CASSVGYTDTQYF. The DNA for the CDR3 is TGCGCCAGCAGTGTCGGGTACACAGATACGCAGTATTTT. The chain joins TRBV5-1 to TRBJ2-3; D remains unclear. Trimming stripped 5 bases from V and 2 bases from J, with 9 bases between. Germline V gene lookup returns CDR1 SGHRS and CDR2 YFSETQ. The CDR3 has 13 amino acids.

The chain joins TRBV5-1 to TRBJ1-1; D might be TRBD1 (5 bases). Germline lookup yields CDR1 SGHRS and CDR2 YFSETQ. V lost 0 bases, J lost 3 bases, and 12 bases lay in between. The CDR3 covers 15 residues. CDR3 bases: TGCGCCAGCAGCTTGGCGGGGGGTGCGTACACTGAAGCTTTCTTT. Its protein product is CASSLAGGAYTEAFF.

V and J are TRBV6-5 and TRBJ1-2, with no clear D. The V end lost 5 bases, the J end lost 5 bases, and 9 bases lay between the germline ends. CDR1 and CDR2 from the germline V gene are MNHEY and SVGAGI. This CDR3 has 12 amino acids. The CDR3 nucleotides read TGTGCCAGCAGTACGGGAGGGTATGGCTACACCTTC. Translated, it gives CASSTGGYGYTF.

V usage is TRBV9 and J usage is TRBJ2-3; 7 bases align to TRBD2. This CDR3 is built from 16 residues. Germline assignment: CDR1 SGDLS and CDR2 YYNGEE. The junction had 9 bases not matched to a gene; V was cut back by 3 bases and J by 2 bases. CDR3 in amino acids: CASSGVVAGTTDTQYF. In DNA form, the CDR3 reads TGTGCCAGCAGCGGCGTCGTAGCGGGTACCACAGATACGCAGTATTTT. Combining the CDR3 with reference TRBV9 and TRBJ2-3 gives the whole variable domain DSGVTQTPKHLITATGQRVTLRCSPRSGDLSVYWYQQSLDQGLQFLIQYYNGEERAKGNILERFSAQQFPDLHSELNLSSLELGDSALYFCASSGVVAGTTDTQYFGPGTRLTVL.

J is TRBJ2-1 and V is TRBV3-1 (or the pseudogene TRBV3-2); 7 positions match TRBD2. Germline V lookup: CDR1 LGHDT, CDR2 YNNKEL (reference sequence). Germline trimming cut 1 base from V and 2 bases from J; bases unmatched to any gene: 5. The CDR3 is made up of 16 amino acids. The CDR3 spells CASSQGGGSTYNEQFF. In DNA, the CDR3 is TGTGCCAGCAGCCAAGGGGGGGGAAGTACCTACAATGAGCAGTTCTTC.

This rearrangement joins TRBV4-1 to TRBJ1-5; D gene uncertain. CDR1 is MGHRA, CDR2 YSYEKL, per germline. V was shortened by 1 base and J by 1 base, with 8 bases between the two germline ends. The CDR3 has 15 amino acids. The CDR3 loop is CASSQGHTSNQPQHF. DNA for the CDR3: TGCGCCAGCAGCCAAGGTCACACGAGCAATCAGCCCCAGCATTTT.

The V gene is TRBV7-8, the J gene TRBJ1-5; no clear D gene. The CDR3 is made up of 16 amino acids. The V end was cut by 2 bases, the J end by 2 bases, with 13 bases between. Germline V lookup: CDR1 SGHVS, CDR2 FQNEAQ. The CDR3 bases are TGTGCCAGCAGCTTAAATCACGAACGGGGCAATCAGCCCCAGCATTTT. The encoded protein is CASSLNHERGNQPQHF.

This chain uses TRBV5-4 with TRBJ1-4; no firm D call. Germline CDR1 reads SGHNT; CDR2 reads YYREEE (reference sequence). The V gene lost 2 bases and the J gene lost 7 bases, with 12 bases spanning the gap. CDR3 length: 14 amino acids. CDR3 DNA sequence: TGTGCCAGCAGCTTAAGCGGGTCCGCTGAAAAACTGTTTTTT. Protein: CASSLSGSAEKLFF.

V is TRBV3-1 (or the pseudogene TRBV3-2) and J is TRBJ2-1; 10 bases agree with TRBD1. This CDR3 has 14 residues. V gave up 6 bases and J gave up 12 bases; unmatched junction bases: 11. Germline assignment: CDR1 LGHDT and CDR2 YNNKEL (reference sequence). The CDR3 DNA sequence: TGTGCCAGCAGTTCCGGGACAGGGGCGTTCTGGCAGTTCTTC. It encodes CASSSGTGAFWQFF.

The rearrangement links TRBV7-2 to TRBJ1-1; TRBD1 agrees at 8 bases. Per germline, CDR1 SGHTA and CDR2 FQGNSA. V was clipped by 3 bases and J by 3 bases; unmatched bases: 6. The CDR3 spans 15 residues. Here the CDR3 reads CASSFRQGADTEAFF. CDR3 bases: TGTGCCAGCAGCTTTCGGCAGGGGGCAGACACTGAAGCTTTCTTT.

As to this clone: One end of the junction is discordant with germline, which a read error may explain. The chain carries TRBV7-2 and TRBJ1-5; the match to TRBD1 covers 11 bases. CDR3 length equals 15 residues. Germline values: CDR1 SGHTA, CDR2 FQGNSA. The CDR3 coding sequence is TGTGCCAGCAGCCCCTGGACAGGGGGCAACCAGCCCCAGCATTTT. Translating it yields CASSPWTGGNQPQHF.